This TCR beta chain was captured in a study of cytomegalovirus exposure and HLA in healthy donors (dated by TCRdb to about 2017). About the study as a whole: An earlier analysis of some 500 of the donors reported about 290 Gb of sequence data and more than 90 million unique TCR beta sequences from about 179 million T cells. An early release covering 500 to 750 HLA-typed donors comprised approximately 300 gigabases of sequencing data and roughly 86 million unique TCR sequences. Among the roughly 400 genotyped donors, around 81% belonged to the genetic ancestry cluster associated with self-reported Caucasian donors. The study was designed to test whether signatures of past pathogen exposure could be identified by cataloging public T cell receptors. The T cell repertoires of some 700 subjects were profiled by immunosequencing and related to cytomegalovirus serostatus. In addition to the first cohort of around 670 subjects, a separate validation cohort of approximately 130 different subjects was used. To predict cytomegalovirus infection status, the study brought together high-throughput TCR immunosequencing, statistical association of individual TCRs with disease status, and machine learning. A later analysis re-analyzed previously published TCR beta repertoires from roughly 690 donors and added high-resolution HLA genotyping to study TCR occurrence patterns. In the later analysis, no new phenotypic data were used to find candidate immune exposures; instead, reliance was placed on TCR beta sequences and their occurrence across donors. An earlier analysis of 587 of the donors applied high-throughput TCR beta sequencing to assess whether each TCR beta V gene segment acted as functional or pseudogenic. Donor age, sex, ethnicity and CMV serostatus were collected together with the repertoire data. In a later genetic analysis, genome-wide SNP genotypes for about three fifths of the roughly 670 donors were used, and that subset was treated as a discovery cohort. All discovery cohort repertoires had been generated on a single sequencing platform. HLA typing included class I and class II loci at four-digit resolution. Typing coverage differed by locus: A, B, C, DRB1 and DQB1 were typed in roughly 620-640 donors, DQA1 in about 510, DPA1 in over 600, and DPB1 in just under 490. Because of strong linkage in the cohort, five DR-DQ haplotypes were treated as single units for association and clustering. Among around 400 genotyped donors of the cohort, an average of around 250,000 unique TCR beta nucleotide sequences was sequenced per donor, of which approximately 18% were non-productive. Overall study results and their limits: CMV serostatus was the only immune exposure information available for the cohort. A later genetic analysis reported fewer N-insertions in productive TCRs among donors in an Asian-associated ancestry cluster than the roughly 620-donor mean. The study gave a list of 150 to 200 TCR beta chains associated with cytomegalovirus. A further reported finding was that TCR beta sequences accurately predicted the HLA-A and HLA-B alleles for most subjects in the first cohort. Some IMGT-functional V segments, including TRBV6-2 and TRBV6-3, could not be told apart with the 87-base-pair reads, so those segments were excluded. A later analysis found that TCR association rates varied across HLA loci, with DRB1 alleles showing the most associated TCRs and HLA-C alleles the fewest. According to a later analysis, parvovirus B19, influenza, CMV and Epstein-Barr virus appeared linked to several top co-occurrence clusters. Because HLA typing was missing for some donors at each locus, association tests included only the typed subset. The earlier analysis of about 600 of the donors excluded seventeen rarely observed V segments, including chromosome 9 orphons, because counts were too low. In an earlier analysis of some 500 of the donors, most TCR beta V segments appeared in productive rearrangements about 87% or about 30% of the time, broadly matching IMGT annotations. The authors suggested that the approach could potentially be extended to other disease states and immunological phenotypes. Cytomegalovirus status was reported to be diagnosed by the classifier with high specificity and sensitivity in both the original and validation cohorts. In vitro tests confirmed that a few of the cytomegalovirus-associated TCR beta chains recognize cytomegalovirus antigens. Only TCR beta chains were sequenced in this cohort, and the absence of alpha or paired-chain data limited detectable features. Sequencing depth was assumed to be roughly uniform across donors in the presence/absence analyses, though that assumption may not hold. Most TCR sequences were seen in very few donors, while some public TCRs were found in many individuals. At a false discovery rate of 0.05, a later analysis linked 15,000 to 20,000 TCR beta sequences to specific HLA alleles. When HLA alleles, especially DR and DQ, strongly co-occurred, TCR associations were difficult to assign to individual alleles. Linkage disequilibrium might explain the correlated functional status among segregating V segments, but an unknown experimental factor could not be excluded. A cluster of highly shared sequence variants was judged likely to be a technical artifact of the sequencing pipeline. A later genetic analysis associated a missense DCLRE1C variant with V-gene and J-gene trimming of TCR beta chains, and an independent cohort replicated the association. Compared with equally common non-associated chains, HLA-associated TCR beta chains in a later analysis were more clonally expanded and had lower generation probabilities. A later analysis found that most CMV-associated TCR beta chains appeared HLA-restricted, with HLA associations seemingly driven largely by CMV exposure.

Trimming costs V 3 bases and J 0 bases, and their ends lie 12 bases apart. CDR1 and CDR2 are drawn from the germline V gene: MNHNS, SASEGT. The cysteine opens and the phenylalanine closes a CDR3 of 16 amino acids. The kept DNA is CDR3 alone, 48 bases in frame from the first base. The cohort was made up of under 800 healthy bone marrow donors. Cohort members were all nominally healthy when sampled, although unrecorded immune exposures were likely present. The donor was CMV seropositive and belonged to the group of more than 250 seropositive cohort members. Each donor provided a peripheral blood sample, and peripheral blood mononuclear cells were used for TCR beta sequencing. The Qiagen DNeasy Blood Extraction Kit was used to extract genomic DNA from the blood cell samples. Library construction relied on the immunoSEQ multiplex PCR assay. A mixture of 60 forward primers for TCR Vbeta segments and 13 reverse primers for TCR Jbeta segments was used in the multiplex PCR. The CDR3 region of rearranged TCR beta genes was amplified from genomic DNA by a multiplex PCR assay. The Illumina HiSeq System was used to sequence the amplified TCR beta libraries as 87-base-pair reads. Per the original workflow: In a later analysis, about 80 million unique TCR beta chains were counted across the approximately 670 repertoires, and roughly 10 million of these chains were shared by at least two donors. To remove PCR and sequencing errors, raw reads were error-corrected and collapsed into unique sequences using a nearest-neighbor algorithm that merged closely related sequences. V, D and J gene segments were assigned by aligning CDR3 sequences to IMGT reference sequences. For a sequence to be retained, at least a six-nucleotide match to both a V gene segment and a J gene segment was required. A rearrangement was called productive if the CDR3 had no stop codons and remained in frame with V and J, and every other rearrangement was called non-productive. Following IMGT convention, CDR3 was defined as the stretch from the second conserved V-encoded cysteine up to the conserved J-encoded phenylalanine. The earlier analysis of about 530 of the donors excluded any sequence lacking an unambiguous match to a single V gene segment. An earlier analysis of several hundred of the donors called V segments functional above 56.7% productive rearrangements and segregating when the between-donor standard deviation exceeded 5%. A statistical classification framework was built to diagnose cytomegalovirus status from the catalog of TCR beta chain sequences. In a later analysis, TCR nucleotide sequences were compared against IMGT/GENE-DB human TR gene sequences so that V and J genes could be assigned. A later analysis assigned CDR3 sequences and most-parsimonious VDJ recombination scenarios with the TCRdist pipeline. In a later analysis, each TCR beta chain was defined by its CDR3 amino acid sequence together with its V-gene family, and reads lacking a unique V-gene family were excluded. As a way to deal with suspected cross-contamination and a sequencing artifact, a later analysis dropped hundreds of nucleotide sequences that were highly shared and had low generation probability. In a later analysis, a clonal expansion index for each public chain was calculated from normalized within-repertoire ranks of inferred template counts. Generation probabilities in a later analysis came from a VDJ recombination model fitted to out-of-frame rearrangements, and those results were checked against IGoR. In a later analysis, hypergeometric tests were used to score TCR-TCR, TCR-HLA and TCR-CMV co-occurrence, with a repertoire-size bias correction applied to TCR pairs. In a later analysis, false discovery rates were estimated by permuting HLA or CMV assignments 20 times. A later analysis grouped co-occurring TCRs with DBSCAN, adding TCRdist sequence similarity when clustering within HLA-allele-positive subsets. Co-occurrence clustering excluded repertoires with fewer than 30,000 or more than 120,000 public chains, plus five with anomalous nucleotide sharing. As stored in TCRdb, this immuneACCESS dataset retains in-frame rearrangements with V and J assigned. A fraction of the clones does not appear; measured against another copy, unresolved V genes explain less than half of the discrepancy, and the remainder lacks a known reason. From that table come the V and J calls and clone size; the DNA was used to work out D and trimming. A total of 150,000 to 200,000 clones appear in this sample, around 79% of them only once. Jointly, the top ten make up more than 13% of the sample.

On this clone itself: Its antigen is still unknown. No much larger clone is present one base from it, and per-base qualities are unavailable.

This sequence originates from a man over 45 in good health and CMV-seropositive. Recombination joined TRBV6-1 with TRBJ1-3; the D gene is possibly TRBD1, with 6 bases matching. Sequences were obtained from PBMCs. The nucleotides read TGTGCCAGCAGTGACGGACAGATTTACTCTGGAAACACCATATATTTT. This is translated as CASSDGQIYSGNTIYF.